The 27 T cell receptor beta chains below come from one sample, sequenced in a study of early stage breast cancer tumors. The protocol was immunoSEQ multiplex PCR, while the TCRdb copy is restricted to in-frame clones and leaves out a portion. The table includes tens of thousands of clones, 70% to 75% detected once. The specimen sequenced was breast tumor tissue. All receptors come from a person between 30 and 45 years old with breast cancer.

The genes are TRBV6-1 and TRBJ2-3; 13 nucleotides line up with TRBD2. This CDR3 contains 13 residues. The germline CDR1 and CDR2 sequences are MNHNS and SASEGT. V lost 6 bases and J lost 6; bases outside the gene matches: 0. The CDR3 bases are TGTGCCAGCAGACTAGCGGGAGGGGATACGCAGTATTTT. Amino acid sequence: CASRLAGGDTQYF.

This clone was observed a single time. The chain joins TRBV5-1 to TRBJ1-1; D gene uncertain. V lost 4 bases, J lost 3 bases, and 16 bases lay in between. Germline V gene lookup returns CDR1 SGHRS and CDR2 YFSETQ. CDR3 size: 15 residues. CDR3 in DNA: TGCGCCAGCAGCGCTGCCCTAATCCTGGACACTGAAGCTTTCTTT. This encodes CASSAALILDTEAFF.

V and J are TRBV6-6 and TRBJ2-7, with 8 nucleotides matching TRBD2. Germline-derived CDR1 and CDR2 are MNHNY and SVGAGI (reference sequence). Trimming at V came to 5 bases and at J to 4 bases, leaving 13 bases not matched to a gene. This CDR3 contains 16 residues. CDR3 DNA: TGTGCCAGCAGTCCCCAGGCTACTAGCGGTTCTTACGAGCAGTACTTC. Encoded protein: CASSPQATSGSYEQYF.

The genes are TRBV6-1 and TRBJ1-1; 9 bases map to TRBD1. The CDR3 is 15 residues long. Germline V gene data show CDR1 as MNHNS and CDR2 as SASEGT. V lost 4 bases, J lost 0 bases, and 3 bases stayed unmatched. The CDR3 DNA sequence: TGTGCCAGCAGTGCCGGACAGGGGATGAACACTGAAGCTTTCTTT. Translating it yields CASSAGQGMNTEAFF.

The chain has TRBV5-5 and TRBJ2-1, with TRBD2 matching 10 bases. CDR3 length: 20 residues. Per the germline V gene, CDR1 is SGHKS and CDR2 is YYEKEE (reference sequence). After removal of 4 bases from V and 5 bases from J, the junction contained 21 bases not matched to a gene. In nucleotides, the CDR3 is TGTGCCAGCAGCACTGATAAGAAGCCCTCTAGCGGGAGATCCAACAATGAGCAGTTCTTC. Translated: CASSTDKKPSSGRSNNEQFF. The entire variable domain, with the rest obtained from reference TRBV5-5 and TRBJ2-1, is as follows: DAGVTQSPTHLIKTRGQQVTLRCSPISGHKSVSWYQQVLGQGPQFIFQYYEKEERGRGNFPDRFSARQFPNYSSELNVNALLLGDSALYLCASSTDKKPSSGRSNNEQFFGPGTRLTVL.

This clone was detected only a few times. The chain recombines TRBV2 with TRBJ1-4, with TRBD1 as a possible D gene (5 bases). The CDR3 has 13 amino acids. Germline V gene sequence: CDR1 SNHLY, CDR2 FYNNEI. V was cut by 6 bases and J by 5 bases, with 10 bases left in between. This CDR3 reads CASRGVNNEKLFF. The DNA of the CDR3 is TGTGCCAGCAGAGGGGTGAACAATGAAAAACTGTTTTTT.

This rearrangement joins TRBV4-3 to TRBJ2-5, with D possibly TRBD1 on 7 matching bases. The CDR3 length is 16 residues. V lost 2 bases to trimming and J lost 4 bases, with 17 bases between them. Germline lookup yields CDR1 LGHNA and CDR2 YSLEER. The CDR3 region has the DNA TGCGCCAGCAGCCAAAACAGTGGCAGGGGGGTAGAGACCCAGTACTTC. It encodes CASSQNSGRGVETQYF.

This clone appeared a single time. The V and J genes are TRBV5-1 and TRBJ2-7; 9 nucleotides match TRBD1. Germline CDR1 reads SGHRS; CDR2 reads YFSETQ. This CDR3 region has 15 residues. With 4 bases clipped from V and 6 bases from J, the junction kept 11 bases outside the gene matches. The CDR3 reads CASSPIPGQGAEQYF. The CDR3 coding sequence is TGCGCCAGCAGCCCGATTCCGGGACAGGGAGCCGAGCAGTACTTC.

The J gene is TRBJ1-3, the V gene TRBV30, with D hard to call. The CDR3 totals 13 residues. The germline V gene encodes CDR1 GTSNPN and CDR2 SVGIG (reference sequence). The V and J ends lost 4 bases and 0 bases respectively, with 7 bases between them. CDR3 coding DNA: TGTGCCTGGAACCCAGGCTCTGGAAACACCATATATTTT. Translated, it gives CAWNPGSGNTIYF.

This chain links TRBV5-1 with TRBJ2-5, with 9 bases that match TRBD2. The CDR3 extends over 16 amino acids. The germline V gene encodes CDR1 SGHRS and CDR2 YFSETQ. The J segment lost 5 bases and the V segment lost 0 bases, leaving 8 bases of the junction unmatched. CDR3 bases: TGCGCCAGCAGCTTGGGCCTCGGGAGCGGGGGGGAGACCCAGTACTTC. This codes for CASSLGLGSGGETQYF.

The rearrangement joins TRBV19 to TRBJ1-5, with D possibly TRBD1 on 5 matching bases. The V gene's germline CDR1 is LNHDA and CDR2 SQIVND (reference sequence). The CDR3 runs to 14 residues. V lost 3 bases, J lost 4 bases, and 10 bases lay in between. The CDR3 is CASSILRENQPQHF. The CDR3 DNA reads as TGTGCCAGTAGTATCCTCAGGGAAAATCAGCCCCAGCATTTT.

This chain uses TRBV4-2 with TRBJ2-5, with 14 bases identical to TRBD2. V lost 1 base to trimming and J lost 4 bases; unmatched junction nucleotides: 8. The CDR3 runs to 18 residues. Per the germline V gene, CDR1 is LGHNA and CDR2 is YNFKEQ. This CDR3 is CASSQVEGLAGVGETQYF. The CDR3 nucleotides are TGTGCCAGCAGCCAAGTAGAGGGACTAGCGGGAGTTGGAGAGACCCAGTACTTC.

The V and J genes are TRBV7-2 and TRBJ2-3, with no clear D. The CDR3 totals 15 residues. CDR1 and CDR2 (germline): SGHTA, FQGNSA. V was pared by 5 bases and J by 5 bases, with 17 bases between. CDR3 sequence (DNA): TGTGCCAGCAGCCGAGGTGTTGGGCCCTTAGATACGCAGTATTTT. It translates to CASSRGVGPLDTQYF.

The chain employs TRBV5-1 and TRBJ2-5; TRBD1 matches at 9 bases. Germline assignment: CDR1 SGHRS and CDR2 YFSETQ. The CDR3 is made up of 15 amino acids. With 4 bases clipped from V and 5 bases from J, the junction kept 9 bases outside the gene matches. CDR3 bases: TGCGCCAGCAGCCAGGACAGGGGAGGAGGGGAGACCCAGTACTTC. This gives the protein CASSQDRGGGETQYF. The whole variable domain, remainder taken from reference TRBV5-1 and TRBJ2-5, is KAGVTQTPRYLIKTRGQQVTLSCSPISGHRSVSWYQQTPGQGLQFLFEYFSETQRNKGNFPGRFSGRQFSNSRSEMNVSTLELGDSALYLCASSQDRGGGETQYFGPGTRLLVL.

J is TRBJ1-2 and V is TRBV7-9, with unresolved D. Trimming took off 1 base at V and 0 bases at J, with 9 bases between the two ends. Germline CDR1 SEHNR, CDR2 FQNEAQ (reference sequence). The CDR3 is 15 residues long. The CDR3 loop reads CASSLGPATNYGYTF. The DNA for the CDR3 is TGTGCCAGCAGCTTAGGACCTGCCACTAACTATGGCTACACCTTC.

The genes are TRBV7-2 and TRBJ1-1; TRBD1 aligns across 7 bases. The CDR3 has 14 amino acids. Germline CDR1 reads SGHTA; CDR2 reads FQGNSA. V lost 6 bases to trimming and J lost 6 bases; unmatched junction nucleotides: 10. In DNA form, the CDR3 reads TGTGCCAGCAGGGAAGATACAGGGGTCGCTGAAGCTTTCTTT. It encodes CASREDTGVAEAFF.

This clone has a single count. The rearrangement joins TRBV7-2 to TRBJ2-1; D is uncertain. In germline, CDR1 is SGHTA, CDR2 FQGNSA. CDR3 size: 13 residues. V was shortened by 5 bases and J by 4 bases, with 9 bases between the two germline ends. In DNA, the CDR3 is TGTGCCAGCAGCCCGGGTGTGTACAATGAGCAGTTCTTC. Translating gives CASSPGVYNEQFF.

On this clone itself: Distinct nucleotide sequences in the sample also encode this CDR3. CDR3 residues: CASSLGSSYNSPLHF. The DNA for the CDR3 is TGTGCCAGCAGCTTAGGTAGCTCCTATAATTCACCCCTCCACTTT. This sequence joins TRBV7-2 and TRBJ1-6; D is unresolved. This CDR3 is 15 amino acids long. Trimming removed 1 base at V and 0 bases at J, with 4 bases between. Looked up from germline, CDR1 is SGHTA and CDR2 is FQGNSA.

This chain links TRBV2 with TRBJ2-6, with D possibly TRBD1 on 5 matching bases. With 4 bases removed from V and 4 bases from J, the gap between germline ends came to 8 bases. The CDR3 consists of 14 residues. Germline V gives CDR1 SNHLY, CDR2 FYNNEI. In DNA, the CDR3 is TGTGCCAGCAGTGTGCAGGGCGGGGCCAACGTCCTGACTTTC. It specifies CASSVQGGANVLTF.

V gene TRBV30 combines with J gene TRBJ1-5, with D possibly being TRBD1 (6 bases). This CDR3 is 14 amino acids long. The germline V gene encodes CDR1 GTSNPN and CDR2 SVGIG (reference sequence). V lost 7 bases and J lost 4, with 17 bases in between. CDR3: CASQGQSPNQPQHF. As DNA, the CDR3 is TGTGCCTCCCAAGGACAGAGCCCTAATCAGCCCCAGCATTTT.

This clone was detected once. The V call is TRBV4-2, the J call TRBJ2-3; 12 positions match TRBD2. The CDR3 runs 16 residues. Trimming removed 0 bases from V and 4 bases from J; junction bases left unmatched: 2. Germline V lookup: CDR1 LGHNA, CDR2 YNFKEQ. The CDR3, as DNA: TGTGCCAGCAGCCAAGAACTAGCGGGAGGTGCAGATACGCAGTATTTT. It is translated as CASSQELAGGADTQYF.

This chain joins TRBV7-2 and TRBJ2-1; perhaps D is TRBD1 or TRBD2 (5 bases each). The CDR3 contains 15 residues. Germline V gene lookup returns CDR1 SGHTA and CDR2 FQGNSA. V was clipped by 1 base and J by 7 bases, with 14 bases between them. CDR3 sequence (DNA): TGTGCCAGCAGCTTAGGACGGGGCCAAGGAAATGAGCAGTTCTTC. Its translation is CASSLGRGQGNEQFF. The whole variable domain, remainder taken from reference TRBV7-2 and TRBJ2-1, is GAGVSQSPSNKVTEKGKDVELRCDPISGHTALYWYRQSLGQGLEFLIYFQGNSAPDKSGLPSDRFSAERTGGSVSTLTIQRTQQEDSAVYLCASSLGRGQGNEQFFGPGTRLTVL.

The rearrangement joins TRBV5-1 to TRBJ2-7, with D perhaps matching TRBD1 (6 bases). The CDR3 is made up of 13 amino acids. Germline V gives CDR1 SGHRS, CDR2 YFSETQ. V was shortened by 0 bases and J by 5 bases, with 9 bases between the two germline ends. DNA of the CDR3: TGCGCCAGCAGCTTGGACAGGGCCAACGAGCAGTACTTC. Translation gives CASSLDRANEQYF.

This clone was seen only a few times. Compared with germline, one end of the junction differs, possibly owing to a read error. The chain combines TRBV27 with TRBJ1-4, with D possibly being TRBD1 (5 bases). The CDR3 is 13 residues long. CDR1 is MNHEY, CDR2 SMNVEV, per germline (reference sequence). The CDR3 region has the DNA TGTGCCAGCAGTTCCTCCCCCCAGGGCTGGAGAATTTTT. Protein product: CASSSSPQGWRIF.

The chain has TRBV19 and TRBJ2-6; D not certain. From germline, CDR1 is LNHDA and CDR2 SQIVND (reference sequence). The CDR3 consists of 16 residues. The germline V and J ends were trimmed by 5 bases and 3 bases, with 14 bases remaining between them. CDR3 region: CASSQRPSGGANVLTF. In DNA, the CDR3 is TGTGCCAGTAGTCAGAGGCCCTCAGGTGGGGCCAACGTCCTGACTTTC.

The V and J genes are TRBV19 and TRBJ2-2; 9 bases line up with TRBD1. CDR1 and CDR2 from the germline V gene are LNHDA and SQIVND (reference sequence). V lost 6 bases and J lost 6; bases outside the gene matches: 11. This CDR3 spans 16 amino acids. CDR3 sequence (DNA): TGTGCCAGTAGCCAAGGACAGGGGTTTACAGCCGGGGAGCTGTTTTTT. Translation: CASSQGQGFTAGELFF.

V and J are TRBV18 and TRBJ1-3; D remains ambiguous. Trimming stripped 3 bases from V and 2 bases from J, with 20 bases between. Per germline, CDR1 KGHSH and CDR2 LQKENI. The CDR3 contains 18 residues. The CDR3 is CASSPLNGGESAGNTIYF. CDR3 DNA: TGTGCCAGCTCACCCCTAAATGGCGGGGAGTCAGCTGGAAACACCATATATTTT. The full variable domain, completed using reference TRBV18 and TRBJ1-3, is NAGVMQNPRHLVRRRGQEARLRCSPMKGHSHVYWYRQLPEEGLKFMVYLQKENIIDESGMPKERFSAEFPKEGPSILRIQQVVRGDSAAYFCASSPLNGGESAGNTIYFGEGSWLTVV.